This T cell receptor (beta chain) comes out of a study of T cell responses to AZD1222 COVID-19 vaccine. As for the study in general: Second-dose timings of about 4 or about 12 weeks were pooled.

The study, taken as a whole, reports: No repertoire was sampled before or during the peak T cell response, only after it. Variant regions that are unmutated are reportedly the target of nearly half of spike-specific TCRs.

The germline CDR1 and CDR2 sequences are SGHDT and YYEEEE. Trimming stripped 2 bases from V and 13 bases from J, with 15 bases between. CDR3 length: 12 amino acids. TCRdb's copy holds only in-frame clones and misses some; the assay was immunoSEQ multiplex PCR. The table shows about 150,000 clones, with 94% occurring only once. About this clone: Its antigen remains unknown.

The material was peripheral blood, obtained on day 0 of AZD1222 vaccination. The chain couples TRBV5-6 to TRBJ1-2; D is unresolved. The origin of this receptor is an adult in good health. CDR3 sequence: CASSLTQRPPTF. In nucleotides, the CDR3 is TGTGCCAGCAGCTTAACACAGCGCCCGCCCACCTTC.